This T cell receptor beta chain was obtained from a study of T cells after yellow fever vaccination. Only a few counts were recorded for this clonotype. The antigen is undetermined. Study outcomes and limitations: The secondary response peaked faster, at day 5 versus 15, but was weaker.

V gave up 6 bases and J gave up 6 bases; unmatched junction bases: 2. CDR1 SGHTA and CDR2 FQGNSA come from the germline V gene. This CDR3 is built from 14 residues. TCRdb called the 5' RACE reads again in MiXCR, with one record for every CDR3 protein. Of some 320,000 distinct CDR3 sequences listed, approximately 9% were seen once; the top ten hold more than 15%. The clonotype originates from a man aged 18 to 29 who received the YFV17D yellow fever vaccine. The input for sequencing was PBMCs, taken on the day of the first yellow fever vaccination. The chain combines TRBV7-2 with TRBJ2-1, with TRBD2 matching over 13 bases. The CDR3 DNA follows: TGTGCCAGCAGAGGACTAGCGGGGGCCAATGAGCAGTTCTTC. Translating gives CASRGLAGANEQFF.